These T cell receptor beta chains were read from a single sample in a study of T cells in Graves' hyperthyroidism and ophthalmopathy. TCRdb redid the calling of the multiplex PCR reads with MiXCR, one entry per CDR3 protein. Of about 740,000 distinct CDR3 sequences detected, 14% appear once; the ten largest clones hold about 9.4%. Source material: blood. The receptor source for this set is a woman under 30 with Graves' hyperthyroidism. CDR3s include the opening cysteine and the closing phenylalanine or tryptophan. D genes are given only for firm matches. Not all rows give a size; the values are once, few, many and, for expanded clones, a class.

v_gene	j_gene	abundance	d_gene	CDR3aa
TRBV27	TRBJ1-4	few	TRBD1	CAGQGDGHEKLFF
TRBV28	TRBJ2-2	few	NA	CASSDREAGELFF
TRBV2	TRBJ2-6	many	NA	CASSDDGGSANVLTF
TRBV11-2	TRBJ2-2	many	NA	CASIPPWGVDTGELFF
TRBV24-1	TRBJ1-2	NA	NA	CATSDSGTDYGYTF
TRBV7-3	TRBJ2-2	many	NA	CASSLIGGMNTGELFF
TRBV5-6	TRBJ2-3	few	TRBD2	CASSARTSGRPSTDTQYF
TRBV19	TRBJ1-2	NA	NA	CASSPTRQHNYGYTF
TRBV10-1	TRBJ1-6	few	NA	CASSESRDSPLHF
TRBV6-2/TRBV6-3	TRBJ1-1	many	NA	CASSSYGHMNTEAFF
TRBV12-3/TRBV12-4	TRBJ2-2	many	NA	CASSAGTQNTGELFF
TRBV28	TRBJ2-1	NA	TRBD2	CASSLMGLASNEQFF
TRBV5-1	TRBJ2-7	many	NA	CASRQDTYEQYF
TRBV27	TRBJ2-7	few	TRBD2	CASRAPSGSQQYF
TRBV6-5	TRBJ2-1	NA	TRBD2	CASSYWSLAGVWDEQFF
TRBV2	TRBJ2-7	many	TRBD1	CASSGTGPREQYF
TRBV30	TRBJ2-1	few	NA	CAWAPFYNEQFF
TRBV2	TRBJ2-7	many	NA	CASKQGSEQYF
TRBV3-1	TRBJ1-3	NA	TRBD1	CASGQDRRGPGNTIYF
TRBV12-3/TRBV12-4	TRBJ2-3	many	TRBD2	CASITSGRSDTQYF
TRBV27	TRBJ2-6	once	NA	CASSSSPTGANVLTF
TRBV6-2/TRBV6-3	TRBJ1-2	NA	TRBD1	CASRDQDRGVYGYTF
TRBV28	TRBJ2-1	few	NA	CASSFGVRGYYNEQFF
TRBV18	TRBJ2-7	many	TRBD2	CASSPSGSSYEQYF
TRBV6-1	TRBJ2-4	many	TRBD1	CASSGQGAGKNIQYF
TRBV6-1	TRBJ1-4	few	NA	CASSARRADEKLFF
TRBV11-2	TRBJ1-6	few	NA	CASSLEGHRDSPLHF
TRBV11-3	TRBJ2-1	NA	TRBD2	CASTRIWGSSGSHEQFF
TRBV20-1	TRBJ2-7	many	NA	CSARLDGYEQYF
TRBV29-1	TRBJ1-1	many	NA	CSVSTPSNTEAFF
TRBV6-9	TRBJ2-1	NA	NA	CASSYPEVGSSYNEQFF
TRBV18	TRBJ1-5	NA	NA	CASSPYPTGLNQPQHF
TRBV7-9	TRBJ2-1	many	TRBD1	CASSNLQGNEHNEQFF
TRBV20-1	TRBJ2-7	many	NA	CSASHVQAPDSYEQYF
TRBV19	TRBJ1-2	NA	NA	CASSPKAFVGVYGYTF
TRBV12-3/TRBV12-4	TRBJ2-1	many	TRBD1	CASSSRDSVYNEQFF
TRBV29-1	TRBJ1-1	NA	NA	CSVEPSLFTEAFF
TRBV20-1	TRBJ2-1	many	TRBD2	CSAPSGQASGNYNEQFF
TRBV20-1	TRBJ2-7	few	TRBD1	CSALTGGTGDGRYEQYF
TRBV7-2	TRBJ2-7	many	TRBD2	CASSLGVVAGLGIYEQYF
TRBV28	TRBJ2-7	NA	NA	CASKSGNTYEQYF
TRBV6-2/TRBV6-3	TRBJ2-7	NA	TRBD2	CASSSRTSGRVYEQYF
TRBV20-1	TRBJ2-3	many	TRBD1	CSARASMGQGRSDTQYF
TRBV4-1	TRBJ2-7	many	NA	CASSQDRGEYYEQYF
TRBV25-1	TRBJ2-5	NA	NA	CASTPRSRGETQYF
TRBV6-6	TRBJ1-5	few	NA	CASSYSRFSQPQHF
TRBV10-2	TRBJ1-6	many	NA	CASRRRRDVGPNSPLHF
TRBV5-1	TRBJ1-1	few	NA	CASSFRGGDTEAFF
TRBV7-2	TRBJ2-7	many	NA	CASSYGESEQYF
TRBV20-1	TRBJ1-1	many	NA	CSAPATWNTEAFF
TRBV24-1	TRBJ2-1	few	NA	CATSDYHAGTEQFF
TRBV7-9	TRBJ2-3	few	TRBD2	CASSFSGRGSDTQYF
TRBV7-2	TRBJ1-5	many	TRBD1	CASSLLGTVNSNQPQHF
TRBV6-5	TRBJ1-2	many	NA	CASSYAGQFYGYTF
TRBV12-3/TRBV12-4	TRBJ2-5	many	NA	CASSLERRQETQYF
TRBV6-2/TRBV6-3	TRBJ2-1	many	NA	CASSYRAERHNEQFF
TRBV7-9	TRBJ2-1	many	TRBD1	CASSLLWVGGGNEQFF
TRBV30	TRBJ2-1	few	TRBD2	CAWSVLTQTSGSYNEQFF
TRBV6-9	TRBJ2-2	NA	TRBD2	CASSISGRAGELFF
TRBV2	TRBJ1-2	few	NA	CASSDDDARYTF